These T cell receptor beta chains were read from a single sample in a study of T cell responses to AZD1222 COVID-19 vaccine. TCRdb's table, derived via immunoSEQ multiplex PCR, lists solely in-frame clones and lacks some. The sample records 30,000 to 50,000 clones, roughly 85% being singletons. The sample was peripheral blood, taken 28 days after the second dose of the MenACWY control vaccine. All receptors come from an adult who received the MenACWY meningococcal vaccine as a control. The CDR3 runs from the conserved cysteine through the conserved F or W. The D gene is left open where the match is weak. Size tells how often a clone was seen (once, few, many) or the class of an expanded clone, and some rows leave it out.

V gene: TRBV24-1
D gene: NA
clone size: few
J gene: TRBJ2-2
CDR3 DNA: TGTGCCACCAGTGATTTTACAGTCCCCTTGACCGGGGAGCTGTTTTTT
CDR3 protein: CATSDFTVPLTGELFF

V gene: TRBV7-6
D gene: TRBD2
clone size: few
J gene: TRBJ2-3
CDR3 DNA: TGTGCCAGCAGCCCAAGACTAGCGGGGTCCACAGATACGCAGTATTTT
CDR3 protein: CASSPRLAGSTDTQYF

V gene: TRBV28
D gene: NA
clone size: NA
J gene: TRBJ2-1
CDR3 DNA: TGTGCCAGTTTCAGGGAGGCCAATGAGCAGTTCTTC
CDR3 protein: CASFREANEQFF

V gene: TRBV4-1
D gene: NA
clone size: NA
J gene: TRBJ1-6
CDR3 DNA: TGCGCCAGCGGACTCTCACCCCTCCACTTT
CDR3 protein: CASGLSPLHF

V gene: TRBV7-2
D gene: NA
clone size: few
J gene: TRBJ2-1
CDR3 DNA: TGTGCCAGCAGCTTAGGACTTGCCTACAATGAGCAGTTCTTC
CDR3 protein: CASSLGLAYNEQFF

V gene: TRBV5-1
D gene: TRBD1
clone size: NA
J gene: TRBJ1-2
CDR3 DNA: TGCGCCAGCAGCTTAACCGGGACAGGGACCTATGGCTACACCTTC
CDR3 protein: CASSLTGTGTYGYTF

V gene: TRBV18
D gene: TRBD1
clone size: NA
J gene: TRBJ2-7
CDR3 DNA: TGTGCCAGCTCACCACCGGGACAGGGGTTCTACGAGCAGTACTTC
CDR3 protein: CASSPPGQGFYEQYF

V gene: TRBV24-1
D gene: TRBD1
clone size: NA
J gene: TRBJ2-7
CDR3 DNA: TGTGCCACCAGTGACCCTGGACAGGGGATAGCCGAGCAGTACTTC
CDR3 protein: CATSDPGQGIAEQYF

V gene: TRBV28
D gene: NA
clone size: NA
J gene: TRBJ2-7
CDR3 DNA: TGTGCCAGCAGCCTGGGGGGTCGTGTCCACGAGCAGTACTTC
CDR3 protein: CASSLGGRVHEQYF

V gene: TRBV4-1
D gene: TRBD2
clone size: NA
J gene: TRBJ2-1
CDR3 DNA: TGCGCCAGCAGCCTATGGCGGGGGGCCAATGAGCAGTTCTTC
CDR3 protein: CASSLWRGANEQFF

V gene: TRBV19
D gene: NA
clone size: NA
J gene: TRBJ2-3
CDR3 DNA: TGTGCCAGTAGTGCCACCATTGGTACGCAGTATTTT
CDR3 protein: CASSATIGTQYF

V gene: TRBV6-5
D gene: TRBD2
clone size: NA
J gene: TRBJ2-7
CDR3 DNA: TGTGCCAGCAGTTTCCTAGCGGGAGGGCCCCCCTACGAGCAGTACTTC
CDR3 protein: CASSFLAGGPPYEQYF

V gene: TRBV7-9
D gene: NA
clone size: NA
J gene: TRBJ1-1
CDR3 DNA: TGTGCCAGCAGCTTAGAGTCTTTCGAAGCTTTCTTT
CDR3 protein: CASSLESFEAFF

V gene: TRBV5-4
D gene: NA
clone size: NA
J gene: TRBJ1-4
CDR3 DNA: TGTGCCAGCAGCTTAGCAGGCGCCATTAATGAAAAACTGTTTTTT
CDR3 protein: CASSLAGAINEKLFF

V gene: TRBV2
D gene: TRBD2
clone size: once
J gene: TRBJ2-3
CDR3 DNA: TGTGCCAGCAGTGATAGGGCGGGAGCAACCGATACGCAGTATTTT
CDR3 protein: CASSDRAGATDTQYF

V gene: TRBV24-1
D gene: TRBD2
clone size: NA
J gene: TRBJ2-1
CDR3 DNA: TGTGCCACCAGTGATTTCCGGACTAGGAGAAGGAATGAGCAGTTCTTC
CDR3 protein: CATSDFRTRRRNEQFF

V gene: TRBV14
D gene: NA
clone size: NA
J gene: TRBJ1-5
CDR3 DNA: TGTGCCAGCAGCCAAGATCCGGCGGGGCCCATGGGGCCCCAGCATTTT
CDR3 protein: CASSQDPAGPMGPQHF

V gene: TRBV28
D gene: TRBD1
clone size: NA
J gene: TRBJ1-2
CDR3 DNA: TGTGCCAGCAGCCGGGGACAGGGGAGGAGCTACACCTTC
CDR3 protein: CASSRGQGRSYTF

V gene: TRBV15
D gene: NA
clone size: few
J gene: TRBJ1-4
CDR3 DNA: TGTGCCACCAGCAGAGATTTGACGGGGGGTATTTCTTTT
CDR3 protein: CATSRDLTGGISF

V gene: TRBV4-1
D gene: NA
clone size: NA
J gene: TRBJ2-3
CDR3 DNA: TGCGCCAGCAGCCCCCCAGGACCAGGCCTCGCGGATACGCAGTATTTT
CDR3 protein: CASSPPGPGLADTQYF

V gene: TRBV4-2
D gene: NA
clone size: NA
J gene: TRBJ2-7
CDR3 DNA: TGTGCCAGCAGCTTCCGGGACACCACCTACGAGCAGTACTTC
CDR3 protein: CASSFRDTTYEQYF

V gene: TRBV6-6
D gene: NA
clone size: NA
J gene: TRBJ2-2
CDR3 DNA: TGCGCCAGCAGTTGGATTGCGAACACCGGGGAGCTGTTTTTT
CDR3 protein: CASSWIANTGELFF

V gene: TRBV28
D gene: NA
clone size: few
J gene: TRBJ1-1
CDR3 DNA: TGTGCCAGCAGTTTCCCAGGGAGGATAGGTACTGAAGCTTTCTTT
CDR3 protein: CASSFPGRIGTEAFF

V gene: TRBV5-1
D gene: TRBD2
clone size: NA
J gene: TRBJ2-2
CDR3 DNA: TGCGCCAGCAGCGGACTAGAGAACACCGGGGAGCTGTTTTTT
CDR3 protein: CASSGLENTGELFF

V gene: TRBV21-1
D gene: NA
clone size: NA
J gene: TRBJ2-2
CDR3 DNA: TGTGCCAGCAGCAGATTCCCCGAGGGCACCGGGGAGCTGTTTTTT
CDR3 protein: CASSRFPEGTGELFF

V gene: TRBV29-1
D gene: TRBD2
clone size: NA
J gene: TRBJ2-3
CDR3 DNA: TGCAGCGTCGGACTAGCGGAGGGCACAGATACGCAGTATTTT
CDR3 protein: CSVGLAEGTDTQYF

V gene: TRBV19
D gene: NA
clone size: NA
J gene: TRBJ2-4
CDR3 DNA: TGTGCCAGTAGTCACCTAGCCAAAAACATTCAGTACTTC
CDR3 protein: CASSHLAKNIQYF

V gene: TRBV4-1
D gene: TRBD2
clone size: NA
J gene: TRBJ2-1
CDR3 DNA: TGCGCCAGCAGCCAAGGGGGGCTAGCGGGAGGGGGAAGGGATGAGCAGTTCTTC
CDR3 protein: CASSQGGLAGGGRDEQFF

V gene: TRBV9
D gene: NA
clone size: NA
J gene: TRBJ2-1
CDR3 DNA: TGTGCCAGCAGCCCTTTAGTGTGGGGCAATGAGCAGTTCTTC
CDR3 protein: CASSPLVWGNEQFF

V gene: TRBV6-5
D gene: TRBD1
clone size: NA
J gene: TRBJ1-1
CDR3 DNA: TGTGCCAGCAGACCACAGGGGGACACTGAAGCTTTCTTT
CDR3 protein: CASRPQGDTEAFF

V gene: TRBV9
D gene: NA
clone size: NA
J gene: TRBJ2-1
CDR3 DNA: TGTGCCAGCAGCGTAGCGAGAGGGCTAGCGGGACAGGAGGAGCAGTTCTTC
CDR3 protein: CASSVARGLAGQEEQFF

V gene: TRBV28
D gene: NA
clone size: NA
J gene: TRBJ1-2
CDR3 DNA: TGTGCCGCCCGGGGTAACTATGGCTACACCTTC
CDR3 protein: CAARGNYGYTF

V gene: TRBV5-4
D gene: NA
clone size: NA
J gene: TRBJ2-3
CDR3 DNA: TGTGCCAGCAGCTTGGAAGTGCTGCGGCCGGATACGCAGTATTTT
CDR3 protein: CASSLEVLRPDTQYF

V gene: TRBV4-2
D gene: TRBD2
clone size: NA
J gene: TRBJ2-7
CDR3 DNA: TGTGCCAGCAGCCACGCGACTAGCGGGGACGAGCAGTACTTC
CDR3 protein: CASSHATSGDEQYF

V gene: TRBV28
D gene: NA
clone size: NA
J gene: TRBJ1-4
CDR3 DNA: TGTGCCAGCAGTTCCCATTCTGCAACTAATGAAAAACTGTTTTTT
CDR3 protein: CASSSHSATNEKLFF

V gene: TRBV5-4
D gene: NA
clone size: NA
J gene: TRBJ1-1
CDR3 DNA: TGTGCCAGCAGTTTTCCAGCGCGGGACACTGAAGCTTTCTTT
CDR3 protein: CASSFPARDTEAFF

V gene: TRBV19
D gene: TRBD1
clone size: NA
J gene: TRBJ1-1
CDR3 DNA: TGTGCCAGTTCAATGGACAGGGCCTTGAACACTGAAGCTTTCTTT
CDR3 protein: CASSMDRALNTEAFF